These 21 T cell receptor beta chains were sequenced from one sample in a study of shared clonotypes between healthy human individuals. Data came from immunoSEQ multiplex PCR; TCRdb stores just in-frame clones and leaves some out. The sample shows 2 million to 2.5 million clones, 85% to 95% of them seen only once. Sequencing was performed on naive CD4+ T cells from PBMCs. Noted subset: CD45RA+ positively selected. Source of these receptors: a man aged 18 to 29 in good health. Some clones in this sample may be carry-over from other donors' samples.

The rearrangement joins TRBV6-5 to TRBJ1-1; D perhaps matches TRBD1 (5 bases). The length of the CDR3 is 14 residues. Germline V gene lookup returns CDR1 MNHEY and CDR2 SVGAGI. The ends were cut back, 3 bases at V and 1 base at J, with 9 bases in the middle. The CDR3 reads CASSYPGQNTEAFF. The CDR3 DNA follows: TGTGCCAGCAGTTATCCCGGACAGAACACTGAAGCTTTCTTT.

The V and J genes are TRBV19 and TRBJ1-5; tentatively, D is TRBD1 (5 bases). CDR1 LNHDA and CDR2 SQIVND come from the germline V gene (reference sequence). The V end was cut by 1 base, the J end by 0 bases, with 10 bases between. The CDR3 runs to 16 residues. CDR3 protein: CASSIVTGGSNQPQHF. The DNA for the CDR3 is TGTGCCAGTAGTATAGTAACCGGGGGTAGCAATCAGCCCCAGCATTTT.

The DNA for the CDR3 is TGCGCCAGCAGCTTGGGACTAGCGGGAGCGTGGGAGCAGTTCTTC. It is translated as CASSLGLAGAWEQFF. V and J are TRBV5-1 and TRBJ2-1; 12 positions agree with TRBD2. The germline V gene encodes CDR1 SGHRS and CDR2 YFSETQ. The length of the CDR3 is 15 residues. The junction had 5 bases not matched to a gene; V was cut back by 0 bases and J by 10 bases.

The sample holds one count of this clone. The chain is built from TRBV5-1 and TRBJ1-1; maybe TRBD1 (6 bases). Per the germline V gene, CDR1 is SGHRS and CDR2 is YFSETQ. V was cut by 6 bases and J by 4 bases, with 19 bases left in between. The CDR3 runs 15 residues. The CDR3, as DNA: TGCGCCAGCACGCGGACAGTCGAGATGAGCACTGAAGCTTTCTTT. The encoded protein is CASTRTVEMSTEAFF.

About this clone: The sample has other DNA sequences that encode this CDR3 too. The chain uses TRBV2 and TRBJ2-3, with 8 bases that match TRBD2. V trimming: 5 bases; J trimming: 6 bases; junction bases outside the gene matches: 1. Germline CDR1 SNHLY, CDR2 FYNNEI. CDR3 length: 12 residues. CDR3 loop: CASSPGGDTQYF. The CDR3 DNA is TGTGCCAGCAGTCCGGGGGGGGATACGCAGTATTTT.

The chain uses TRBV27 and TRBJ2-7; 8 positions agree with TRBD2. The CDR3 contains 19 residues. V was clipped by 2 bases and J by 5 bases; unmatched bases: 20. CDR1 and CDR2 from the germline V gene are MNHEY and SMNVEV (reference sequence). As DNA, the CDR3 is TGTGCCAGCAGTTTAAGGTGGCAGAATCTCGGTCGGGAGGGCCACGAGCAGTACTTC. Protein: CASSLRWQNLGREGHEQYF.

The chain uses TRBV28 and TRBJ2-7; D possibly corresponds to TRBD2 (5 bases). The V end lost 3 bases, the J end lost 9 bases, and 15 bases lay between the germline ends. This CDR3 contains 13 residues. CDR1 and CDR2 from the germline V gene are MDHEN and SYDVKM. The CDR3, as DNA: TGTGCCAGCAGTTTTAGGGCGGAGGTATGGCAGTACTTC. Protein: CASSFRAEVWQYF.

This chain joins TRBV28 and TRBJ2-7; TRBD1 aligns across 9 bases. The CDR3 length is 14 residues. The germline V gene has CDR1 MDHEN and CDR2 SYDVKM. V lost 10 bases, J lost 5 bases, and 12 bases stayed unmatched. This CDR3 reads CATKEGTGSHEQYF. In DNA form, the CDR3 reads TGTGCCACCAAAGAAGGGACAGGGTCCCACGAGCAGTACTTC. Filled out from reference TRBV28 and TRBJ2-7, the complete variable domain reads DVKVTQSSRYLVKRTGEKVFLECVQDMDHENMFWYRQDPGLGLRLIYFSYDVKMKEKGDIPEGYSVSREKKERFSLILESASTNQTSMYLCATKEGTGSHEQYFGPGTRLTVT.

The rearrangement joins TRBV29-1 to TRBJ1-2; no clear D gene. Germline CDR1 SQVTM, CDR2 ANQGSEA. CDR3 length: 11 residues. V was cut by 7 bases and J by 8 bases, with 14 bases left in between. CDR3 sequence: CSARRREGYTF. The CDR3 bases are TGCAGCGCTAGACGCCGAGAGGGCTACACCTTC.

This chain joins TRBV25-1 and TRBJ1-3; 7 nucleotides match TRBD1. Unmatched junction bases numbered 8, after V lost 4 bases and J lost 2 bases. The CDR3 runs to 16 residues. Germline V CDR1 and CDR2: MGHDK, SYGVNS. The CDR3 spells CASSARDSSAGNTIYF. In DNA form, the CDR3 reads TGTGCCAGCAGTGCCCGGGACAGTTCAGCTGGAAACACCATATATTTT.

The rearrangement uses TRBV7-2 and TRBJ2-5; 12 bases align to TRBD2. The germline V gene encodes CDR1 SGHTA and CDR2 FQGNSA. The J segment lost 5 bases and the V segment lost 5 bases, leaving 6 bases of the junction unmatched. This CDR3 comprises 15 residues. For the CDR3, the DNA is TGTGCCAGCAGCAAGACTAGCGGGAGTGGGGAGACCCAGTACTTC. Translating gives CASSKTSGSGETQYF.

This chain links TRBV30 with TRBJ2-3, with D tentatively TRBD1 (6 bases). This CDR3 has 16 amino acids. The germline gives CDR1 GTSNPN, CDR2 SVGIG (reference sequence). V lost 3 bases and J 0 bases, leaving 16 bases between the germline ends. CDR3 sequence: CAWSTIGTLSTDTQYF. The DNA for the CDR3 is TGTGCCTGGAGCACGATCGGGACACTTAGCACAGATACGCAGTATTTT.

The genes are TRBV14 and TRBJ2-3, with D possibly TRBD1 on 6 matching bases. CDR1 and CDR2 (germline): SGHDN, FVKESK. The CDR3 spans 15 residues. V lost 4 bases, J lost 1 base, and 12 bases lay in between. CDR3 nucleotides: TGTGCCAGCAGCCCGTTGGGGGCCCGCACAGATACGCAGTATTTT. It codes for CASSPLGARTDTQYF.

This clone showed up just once. This chain links TRBV7-7 with TRBJ2-2; tentatively, D is TRBD2 (6 bases). Per the germline V gene, CDR1 is SSHAT and CDR2 is FNYEAQ (reference sequence). V lost 2 bases and J 5 bases, leaving 12 bases between the germline ends. This CDR3 comprises 15 residues. The CDR3 nucleotides are TGTGCCAGCAGCTTACGACCCGGGAGAACCGGGGAGCTGTTTTTT. Its translation is CASSLRPGRTGELFF.

The chain couples TRBV5-1 to TRBJ1-5; D remains ambiguous. The V end was cut by 0 bases, the J end by 2 bases, with 9 bases between. The CDR3 extends over 15 amino acids. In germline, CDR1 is SGHRS, CDR2 YFSETQ. In nucleotides, the CDR3 is TGCGCCAGCAGCTTGGGGGTAGTGGGCAATCAGCCCCAGCATTTT. Its translation is CASSLGVVGNQPQHF.

Written as DNA, the CDR3 is TGTGCCAGCAGTGAGTCTAGCGGGAGGATGGTTCAGTTCTTC. Translation gives CASSESSGRMVQFF. The chain joins TRBV6-1 to TRBJ2-1; TRBD2 matches 11 bases. This CDR3 contains 14 residues. V shed 3 bases and J 13 bases; nucleotides not matched to a gene: 8. The germline CDR1 and CDR2 sequences are MNHNS and SASEGT.

The chain joins TRBV6-1 to TRBJ2-3; D ambiguous. This CDR3 contains 16 residues. CDR1 and CDR2 from the germline V gene are MNHNS and SASEGT. V lost 4 bases and J 0 bases, leaving 14 bases between the germline ends. CDR3: CASSVLNGASTDTQYF. In DNA, the CDR3 is TGTGCCAGCAGTGTGTTAAACGGTGCTAGCACAGATACGCAGTATTTT.

This clone has a single count. At the DNA level, this CDR3 is encoded by other sequences in the same sample as well. The DNA for the CDR3 is TGTGCCAGCAGCTTAGACGGGGGTTCACCCCTCCACTTT. It is translated as CASSLDGGSPLHF. The chain combines TRBV7-9 with TRBJ1-6; D might be TRBD1 (5 bases). Germline lookup yields CDR1 SEHNR and CDR2 FQNEAQ (reference sequence). The V end lost 1 base, the J end lost 9 bases, and 7 bases lay between the germline ends. This CDR3 contains 13 residues.

The genes are TRBV27 and TRBJ1-2; D is unresolved. Germline CDR1 and CDR2: MNHEY and SMNVEV (reference sequence). The V end lost 8 bases, the J end lost 3 bases, and 19 bases lay between the germline ends. The CDR3 is made up of 15 amino acids. CDR3 sequence reads: CASRRSNFGDYGYTF. CDR3 sequence (DNA): TGTGCCAGCCGTCGGAGTAACTTCGGAGACTATGGCTACACCTTC.

The rearrangement joins TRBV7-2 to TRBJ2-5; TRBD2 aligns across 11 bases. CDR1 is SGHTA and CDR2 is FQGNSA in the germline V gene. The CDR3 length is 15 residues. The ends lost 5 bases at V and 9 bases at J; junction bases unmatched: 11. The CDR3 nucleotides read TGTGCCAGCAGCCCTGATGTAGCGGGAGGGCCACCCCAGTACTTC. It encodes CASSPDVAGGPPQYF.

The V and J genes are TRBV28 and TRBJ2-2, with 10 bases aligning to TRBD1. This CDR3 comprises 15 residues. Germline V gene data show CDR1 as MDHEN and CDR2 as SYDVKM. The J segment lost 6 bases and the V segment lost 3 bases, leaving 4 bases of the junction unmatched. CDR3 coding DNA: TGTGCCAGCAGTTTCGACAGGGGGCGGGCCGGGGAGCTGTTTTTT. This encodes CASSFDRGRAGELFF.